The source of this TCR beta chain is a study of PD-L1 blockade in urothelial cancer. As for the study in general: Males with bladder-origin urothelial cancer constituted about nine tenths of the roughly 29 patients.

The time point denotes: pretreatment peripheral blood. Germline loops: CDR1 MNHEY, CDR2 SMNVEV (reference sequence). The CDR3 has 16 residues. V shed 2 bases and J shed 2 bases, with 13 bases lying between them. This clone has a count of ten or more. Some clones are missing from TCRdb's copy, which holds only in-frame ones; the method was immunoSEQ multiplex PCR. This table has tens of thousands of clones, 75% to 90% appearing once. The chain employs TRBV27 and TRBJ2-4; no definite D call. The receptor comes from a man in his 70s with urothelial cancer. This sample comprised PBMCs, obtained around atezolizumab (anti-PD-L1) treatment. This chain's CDR3 is CASSLGSPGTKNIQYF. The CDR3 DNA reads TGTGCCAGCAGTTTAGGTAGCCCTGGAACCAAAAACATTCAGTACTTC.